This T cell receptor beta chain was observed in a study of T cell changes during pregnancy in multiple sclerosis. Trimming shortened V by 3 bases and J by 7 bases, and 16 bases separated the two germline ends. Germline values: CDR1 SGHRS, CDR2 YFSETQ. The CDR3 loop spans 15 amino acids. Clones were sequenced by immunoSEQ multiplex PCR, and TCRdb holds only the in-frame ones, with some missing. This sample yields tens of thousands of clones, of which around nine tenths are seen a single time; approximately 2% belongs to the top ten. The sequence came from a female donor in good health, enrolled as a control in a pregnancy study. V gene TRBV5-1 combines with J gene TRBJ1-4, with D perhaps matching TRBD1 (5 bases). The sequences come from peripheral blood, collected in the second trimester of pregnancy. The CDR3 DNA is TGCGCCAGCAGCTCCTCGGCCCTTCAGGGTGAAAAACTGTTTTTT. Protein sequence: CASSSSALQGEKLFF.